One and the same sample provided the 9 T cell receptor beta chains below, sequenced in a study of cytomegalovirus exposure and HLA in healthy donors. Researchers ran the PCR with 60 Vbeta and 13 Jbeta primers. The assay was immunoSEQ multiplex PCR, and TCRdb's table has in-frame clones only and misses some. The repertoire holds about 140,000 clones, with roughly 78% as singletons. Specimen: PBMCs. The receptors stem from a man aged 18-30 years in good health and CMV-seropositive.

The chain combines TRBV2 with TRBJ1-5, with D perhaps TRBD1 (6 bases). Trimming stripped 4 bases from V and 4 bases from J, with 14 bases between. Germline loops: CDR1 SNHLY, CDR2 FYNNEI. The CDR3 contains 15 residues. In nucleotides, the CDR3 is TGTGCCAGCAGTGGAAGACAGGCTAAGAATCAGCCCCAGCATTTT. It codes for CASSGRQAKNQPQHF.

The chain links TRBV5-1 to TRBJ1-4, with TRBD1 matching over 9 bases. The V segment lost 3 bases and the J segment 8 bases; nucleotides outside the gene matches: 5. The CDR3 is 14 amino acids. Germline V CDR1 and CDR2: SGHRS, YFSETQ. The CDR3 DNA reads as TGCGCCAGCAGCTGGGGGACAGGGCAGGAAAAACTGTTTTTT. Its protein product is CASSWGTGQEKLFF.

V is TRBV7-8 and J is TRBJ1-1; the match to TRBD1 covers 7 bases. The CDR3 is 14 residues long. After removal of 2 bases from V and 5 bases from J, the junction contained 5 bases not matched to a gene. Germline V lookup: CDR1 SGHVS, CDR2 FQNEAQ. The CDR3 sequence: CASSLRGRLTEAFF. CDR3 coding DNA: TGTGCCAGCAGCTTAAGGGGGCGATTGACTGAAGCTTTCTTT.

As DNA, the CDR3 is TGTGCCAGCAGTTACTCGCCAGGGGGCGAGGGTGGCTACACCTTC. It codes for CASSYSPGGEGGYTF. The gene calls are TRBV6-5 and TRBJ1-2; 8 nucleotides line up with TRBD1. V was pared by 0 bases and J by 7 bases, with 7 bases of the junction left unmatched. The CDR3 runs 15 residues. The germline gives CDR1 MNHEY, CDR2 SVGAGI.

The CDR3: CASSAAYEQYF. In nucleotides, the CDR3 is TGTGCCAGCAGTGCCGCCTACGAGCAGTACTTC. The chain combines TRBV2 with TRBJ2-7; D uncertain. This CDR3 is 11 amino acids long. Trimming shortened V by 4 bases and J by 2 bases, and 3 bases separated the two germline ends. The germline V gene has CDR1 SNHLY and CDR2 FYNNEI.

This clone has just a few counts. The chain is built from TRBV6-6 and TRBJ1-2, with TRBD1 matching over 10 bases. Germline CDR1 reads MNHNY; CDR2 reads SVGAGI (reference sequence). After removal of 2 bases from V and 8 bases from J, the junction contained 11 bases not matched to a gene. There are 16 residues in the CDR3. The CDR3 loop reads CASSYPGQGFAEGYTF. The CDR3 region has the DNA TGTGCCAGCAGTTACCCGGGACAGGGGTTCGCTGAGGGCTACACCTTC.

This chain joins TRBV7-9 and TRBJ1-1; possibly TRBD1 for D (5 bases). This CDR3 region has 13 residues. Trimming removed 5 bases at V and 3 bases at J, with 10 bases between. Germline V gene sequence: CDR1 SEHNR, CDR2 FQNEAQ (reference sequence). The CDR3 region has the DNA TGTGCCAGCAGCCAGTGGGGCTACACTGAAGCTTTCTTT. Translating gives CASSQWGYTEAFF.

The V and J genes are TRBV5-1 and TRBJ2-3, with D tentatively TRBD1 (6 bases). The CDR3 totals 15 residues. Trimming stripped 4 bases from V and 0 bases from J, with 12 bases between. Germline CDR1 SGHRS, CDR2 YFSETQ. In DNA, the CDR3 is TGCGCCAGCAGCGGGGGACAACCAAGCACAGATACGCAGTATTTT. It translates to CASSGGQPSTDTQYF.

This clone was detected only a few times. Additional DNA sequences in this sample encode the identical CDR3. V is TRBV5-1 and J is TRBJ2-1; 9 bases map to TRBD1. CDR1 and CDR2 (germline): SGHRS, YFSETQ. V was pared by 1 base and J by 4 bases, with 3 bases of the junction left unmatched. The length of the CDR3 is 15 residues. The CDR3 DNA follows: TGCGCCAGCAGCTTGCTGGGACAGGGTTACAATGAGCAGTTCTTC. This translates into CASSLLGQGYNEQFF.